This entry lists 24 T cell receptor beta chains sequenced from one sample in a study of T cells in Graves' hyperthyroidism and ophthalmopathy. Amplified regions were TCR beta CDR3 sequences from RNA transcripts. The primer set for the first-round RT-PCR of the TCR CDR3 was HTBI. TCRdb redid the calling of the multiplex PCR reads with MiXCR, one entry per CDR3 protein. The table includes approximately 600,000 distinct CDR3 sequences, less than 25% detected once. Sequencing input: blood. These receptors originate from a man aged 25 to 40 with Graves' ophthalmopathy.

This clonotype was observed many times. The gene calls are TRBV27 and TRBJ1-2, with 9 nucleotides matching TRBD1. Germline CDR1 is MNHEY and CDR2 is SMNVEV (reference sequence). The CDR3 extends over 13 amino acids. With V trimmed by 8 bases and J by 4 bases, 5 bases remained unmatched. CDR3 sequence: CASRQGGTYGYTF. CDR3 coding DNA: TGTGCCAGCCGACAGGGGGGGACCTATGGCTACACCTTC.

This rearrangement joins TRBV5-1 to TRBJ1-1, with TRBD1 matching over 7 bases. This CDR3 is 14 amino acids long. Germline V gives CDR1 SGHRS, CDR2 YFSETQ. The V and J ends lost 4 bases and 4 bases, in that order; junction bases with no gene match: 7. The CDR3, as DNA: TGCGCCAGCAGCCAACGACAGGGAACCACTGAAGCTTTCTTT. Protein sequence: CASSQRQGTTEAFF.

There are many counts of this clonotype. J is TRBJ2-7 and V is TRBV2, with 8 bases matching TRBD2. Unmatched junction bases numbered 6, after V lost 5 bases and J lost 6 bases. The germline V gene has CDR1 SNHLY and CDR2 FYNNEI. The CDR3 extends over 13 amino acids. CDR3 DNA sequence: TGTGCCAGCAGTCTCCTGACTAGCGCCGAGCAGTACTTC. Its translation is CASSLLTSAEQYF.

The V gene is TRBV24-1, the J gene TRBJ2-5; D remains unclear. The J call may be mistaken, given a closer DNA end match to TRBJ2-1. Germline values: CDR1 KGHDR, CDR2 SFDVKD. This CDR3 contains 17 residues. The CDR3: CATSDSLQGSAQETQFF. CDR3 nucleotide sequence: TGTGCCACCAGTGATTCCTTACAAGGTTCAGCCCAAGAGACCCAGTTCTTC.

This clonotype was recorded many times. The chain employs TRBV28 and TRBJ2-7; 13 bases map to TRBD2. The CDR3 runs 14 residues. Per germline, CDR1 MDHEN and CDR2 SYDVKM. The J segment lost 3 bases and the V segment lost 7 bases, leaving 3 bases of the junction unmatched. The CDR3 DNA reads as TGTGCCAGCACCGGGACTAGCGGGAACTACGAGCAGTACTTC. As protein: CASTGTSGNYEQYF.

Concerning this clonotype: This could be a read error, since a much larger clone is one nucleotide away. This chain uses TRBV27 with TRBJ2-5, with 11 bases identical to TRBD2. Germline V gene lookup returns CDR1 MNHEY and CDR2 SMNVEV (reference sequence). Trimming took 5 bases from V and 2 from J; bases not matched to a gene: 16. The CDR3 contains 19 residues. The CDR3 here is CASSTAPPGLAGMQETQYF. The CDR3 coding sequence is TGTGCCAGCAGTACCGCCCCCCCCGGACTAGCGGGCATGCAAGAGACCCAGTACTTC.

This clonotype was seen a handful of times. This chain links TRBV3-1 with TRBJ1-1; 8 nucleotides line up with TRBD1. The germline CDR1 and CDR2 sequences are LGHDT and YNNKEL (reference sequence). V was pared by 1 base and J by 5 bases, with 6 bases of the junction left unmatched. The CDR3 is 15 amino acids. The CDR3 DNA follows: TGTGCCAGCAGCCAAGGGACAGGGATATCGACTGAAGCTTTCTTT. Translating it yields CASSQGTGISTEAFF.

In the case of this clonotype: It may be a read error: a sequence one base away is much more abundant. This sequence joins TRBV30 and TRBJ2-1; perhaps TRBD2 as D (5 bases). Germline CDR1 GTSNPN, CDR2 SVGIG (reference sequence). The CDR3 covers 12 residues. V dropped 2 bases and J dropped 6 bases, with 8 bases sitting between them. CDR3 sequence (DNA): TGTGCCTGGAGTCGGGATGTCAATGAGCAGTTCTTC. Protein product: CAWSRDVNEQFF.

This clonotype has only a few counts. The J gene is TRBJ2-7, the V gene TRBV6-2 or TRBV6-3; 7 bases fit TRBD2. CDR1 and CDR2 from the germline V gene are MNHEY and SVGEGT. This CDR3 is built from 16 residues. J was trimmed by 2 bases and V by 6 bases; bases with no gene match: 13. The CDR3 is CASSRLSSGGPYEQYF. CDR3 bases: TGTGCCAGCAGCCGTCTTTCTAGCGGTGGCCCCTACGAGCAGTACTTC.

This clonotype was detected ten times or more. This chain connects TRBV7-9 to TRBJ2-7; 9 bases match TRBD1. CDR1 is SEHNR and CDR2 is FQNEAQ in the germline V gene (reference sequence). The CDR3 totals 16 residues. After removal of 5 bases from V and 0 bases from J, the junction contained 8 bases not matched to a gene. CDR3 loop: CASSNPGQGSSYEQYF. Here the CDR3 DNA reads TGTGCCAGCAGCAACCCGGGACAGGGTAGCTCCTACGAGCAGTACTTC.

This clonotype was counted ten times or more. The V call is TRBV5-1, the J call TRBJ2-7, with 8 bases lining up with TRBD1. V lost 4 bases to trimming and J lost 4 bases; unmatched junction nucleotides: 10. Germline V gene lookup returns CDR1 SGHRS and CDR2 YFSETQ. CDR3 size: 15 residues. The CDR3 DNA reads TGCGCCAGCAGCGTACAGGGGGACAAACGTTACGAGCAGTACTTC. It encodes CASSVQGDKRYEQYF.

V and J are TRBV10-3 and TRBJ2-1; 11 bases map to TRBD2. With V trimmed by 7 bases and J by 7 bases, 12 bases remained unmatched. The CDR3 is 16 residues long. CDR1 ENHRY and CDR2 SYGVKD come from the germline V gene. This CDR3 is CAINQDGTSGANEQFF. The CDR3 DNA reads TGTGCCATCAACCAGGACGGGACTAGCGGTGCGAATGAGCAGTTCTTC.

This clonotype was recorded at least ten times. The chain carries TRBV28 and TRBJ2-7; D is possibly TRBD1 (5 bases). The V and J ends lost 1 base and 2 bases respectively, with 12 bases between them. Germline-derived CDR1 and CDR2 are MDHEN and SYDVKM. The CDR3 loop spans 15 amino acids. CDR3: CASSLYEDTTYEQYF. The CDR3 DNA sequence: TGTGCCAGCAGTTTATACGAGGACACTACCTACGAGCAGTACTTC.

This chain uses TRBV28 with TRBJ1-5; a possible D gene is TRBD1 (5 bases). Germline V gene data show CDR1 as MDHEN and CDR2 as SYDVKM. Trimming removed 4 bases at V and 7 bases at J, with 17 bases between. The CDR3 is 15 residues long. The CDR3 bases are TGTGCCAGCAGTTCACCGGAGGGGAAAGGACAGCCCCAGCATTTT. It is translated as CASSSPEGKGQPQHF. Full variable domain (remainder filled in from reference TRBV28 and TRBJ1-5): DVKVTQSSRYLVKRTGEKVFLECVQDMDHENMFWYRQDPGLGLRLIYFSYDVKMKEKGDIPEGYSVSREKKERFSLILESASTNQTSMYLCASSSPEGKGQPQHFGDGTRLSIL.

This chain uses TRBV20-1 with TRBJ2-4, with 8 bases identical to TRBD1. The CDR3 has 13 amino acids. V shed 6 bases, J shed 6 bases, and the junction held 7 bases outside the gene matches. In germline, CDR1 is DFQATT, CDR2 SNEGSKA (reference sequence). The CDR3 region is CSAPSTGGNIQYF. In nucleotides, the CDR3 is TGCAGTGCGCCGAGCACAGGGGGAAACATTCAGTACTTC.

V usage is TRBV28 and J usage is TRBJ2-3; 11 bases agree with TRBD2. With V trimmed by 4 bases and J by 1 base, 10 bases remained unmatched. Germline CDR1 MDHEN, CDR2 SYDVKM. The CDR3 contains 18 residues. CDR3 DNA: TGTGCCAGCAGTTCCGAACTACCGGGACTAGCGGGCACAGATACGCAGTATTTT. Amino acids: CASSSELPGLAGTDTQYF.

This clonotype has only a few counts. The chain uses TRBV16 and TRBJ2-5; D might be TRBD2 (5 bases). Germline V gene lookup returns CDR1 KGHSY and CDR2 FQNENV. V was cut by 7 bases and J by 0 bases, with 15 bases left in between. CDR3 length: 15 residues. CDR3 loop: CASNSRGENQETQYF. The CDR3 DNA reads TGTGCCAGCAACTCCCGGGGAGAGAACCAAGAGACCCAGTACTTC. The full variable domain, its missing parts supplied by reference TRBV16 and TRBJ2-5, is GEEVAQTPKHLVRGEGQKAKLYCAPIKGHSYVFWYQQVLKNEFKFLISFQNENVFDETGMPKERFSAKCLPNSPCSLEIQATKLEDSAVYFCASNSRGENQETQYFGPGTRLLVL.

The chain employs TRBV2 and TRBJ2-5, with 7 bases aligning to TRBD1. This CDR3 has 12 amino acids. With V trimmed by 8 bases and J by 7 bases, 7 bases remained unmatched. Germline V lookup: CDR1 SNHLY, CDR2 FYNNEI. The chain's CDR3 is CASLGQVGTQYF. The CDR3 DNA follows: TGTGCCAGCTTAGGACAGGTGGGGACCCAGTACTTC.

V and J are TRBV20-1 and TRBJ2-5; D gene uncertain. Germline V lookup: CDR1 DFQATT, CDR2 SNEGSKA (reference sequence). The length of the CDR3 is 13 residues. V was pared by 6 bases and J by 5 bases, with 16 bases between. CDR3 sequence reads: CSAWEYLGETQYF. CDR3 in DNA: TGCAGTGCCTGGGAATACCTTGGGGAGACCCAGTACTTC.

The gene calls are TRBV30 and TRBJ1-1; a possible D gene is TRBD1 (6 bases). CDR3 length: 14 residues. Trimming shortened V by 0 bases and J by 5 bases, and 13 bases separated the two germline ends. Germline V gene sequence: CDR1 GTSNPN, CDR2 SVGIG (reference sequence). DNA of the CDR3: TGTGCCTGGAGTGTTCCCCGACAGGTAACTGAAGCTTTCTTT. As protein: CAWSVPRQVTEAFF.

The V gene is TRBV7-2, the J gene TRBJ1-1, with 7 bases matching TRBD1. Germline lookup yields CDR1 SGHTA and CDR2 FQGNSA. The V gene end was trimmed by 2 bases and the J gene end by 4 bases; junction bases not matched to a gene: 4. The CDR3 is made up of 14 amino acids. In nucleotides, the CDR3 is TGTGCCAGCAGCTTATTTCAGGGGGGCACTGAAGCTTTCTTT. This encodes CASSLFQGGTEAFF.

J is TRBJ2-2 and V is TRBV20-1, with D possibly matching TRBD1 (6 bases). The CDR3 extends over 14 amino acids. Per germline, CDR1 DFQATT and CDR2 SNEGSKA (reference sequence). With 7 bases removed from V and 3 bases from J, the gap between germline ends came to 15 bases. The CDR3 DNA is TGCAGTGTCGCAGGGGCCGTGGACACCGGGGAGCTGTTTTTT. Its protein is CSVAGAVDTGELFF.

This chain joins TRBV6-6 and TRBJ1-1, with 7 bases aligning to TRBD1. There are 19 residues in the CDR3. The germline CDR1 and CDR2 sequences are MNHNY and SVGAGI (reference sequence). V trimming: 0 bases; J trimming: 2 bases; junction bases outside the gene matches: 15. CDR3 nucleotide sequence: TGTGCCAGCAGTTACTCAGTATCGGGACAGCCCTTCCAAAACACTGAAGCTTTCTTT. Translated, it gives CASSYSVSGQPFQNTEAFF.

The J gene is TRBJ2-7, the V gene TRBV7-2; 11 bases match TRBD2. V shed 8 bases, J shed 7 bases, and the junction held 10 bases outside the gene matches. Germline V gene sequence: CDR1 SGHTA, CDR2 FQGNSA. The CDR3 runs 14 residues. The CDR3 region has the DNA TGTGCCAGCTTTAGCGGGAGGGCCGTGGGGGAGCAGTACTTC. This translates into CASFSGRAVGEQYF.